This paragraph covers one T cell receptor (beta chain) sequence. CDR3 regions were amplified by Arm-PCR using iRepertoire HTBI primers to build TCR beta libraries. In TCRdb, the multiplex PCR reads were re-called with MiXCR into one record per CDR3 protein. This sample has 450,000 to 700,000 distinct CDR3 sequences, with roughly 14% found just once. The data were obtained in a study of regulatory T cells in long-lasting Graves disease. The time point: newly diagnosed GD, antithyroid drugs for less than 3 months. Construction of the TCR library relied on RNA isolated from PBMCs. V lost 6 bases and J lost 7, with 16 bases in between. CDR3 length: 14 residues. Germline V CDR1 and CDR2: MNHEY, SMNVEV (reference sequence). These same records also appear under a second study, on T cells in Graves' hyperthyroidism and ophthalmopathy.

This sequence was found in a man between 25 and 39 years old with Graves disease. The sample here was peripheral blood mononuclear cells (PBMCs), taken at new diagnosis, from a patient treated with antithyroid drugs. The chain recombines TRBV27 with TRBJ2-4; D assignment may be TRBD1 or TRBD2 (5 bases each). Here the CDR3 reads CASRSGTNPNIQYF. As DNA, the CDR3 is TGTGCCAGCAGAAGTGGGACGAACCCCAACATTCAGTACTTC.